Presented here are 18 T cell receptor beta chains from one specimen sequenced in a study of identical twins' blood T cells. MiXCR was run by TCRdb on the 5' RACE reads, yielding one entry per CDR3 protein. The sample contains a few hundred thousand distinct CDR3 sequences, more than 25% of which appear only once. The sequenced sample was PBMCs. The origin of the receptors is a woman between 18 and 55 years old in good health.

The chain employs TRBV2 and TRBJ2-2; 10 bases match TRBD2. CDR1 and CDR2 (germline): SNHLY, FYNNEI. The J segment lost 9 bases and the V segment lost 8 bases, leaving 18 bases of the junction unmatched. There are 17 residues in the CDR3. In nucleotides, the CDR3 is TGTGCCAGCCGAAGAGCCCCCAGCGGGGGGGCTTTCCGGGAGCTGTTTTTT. Translation gives CASRRAPSGGAFRELFF. The full variable domain, in which reference TRBV2 and TRBJ2-2 provide the parts outside the CDR3, is EPEVTQTPSHQVTQMGQEVILRCVPISNHLYFYWYRQILGQKVEFLVSFYNNEISEKSEIFDDQFSVERPDGSNFTLKIRSTKLEDSAMYFCASRRAPSGGAFRELFFGEGSRLTVL.

This clonotype has a handful of counts. This chain uses TRBV29-1 with TRBJ1-4, with 10 bases fitting TRBD1. The CDR3 runs 12 residues. The V segment lost 7 bases and the J segment 7 bases; nucleotides outside the gene matches: 3. Germline loops: CDR1 SQVTM, CDR2 ANQGSEA. The CDR3 DNA sequence: TGCAGCGCGACAGGGGGCGGTGAAAAACTGTTTTTT. Translation: CSATGGGEKLFF.

This clonotype was counted at least ten times. This sequence joins TRBV7-2 and TRBJ2-3; perhaps TRBD1 as D (5 bases). Germline V lookup: CDR1 SGHTA, CDR2 FQGNSA. The CDR3 spans 12 residues. Trimming took off 5 bases at V and 5 bases at J, with 8 bases between the two ends. CDR3 nucleotides: TGTGCCAGCAGCCCAAGGGGAGATACGCAGTATTTT. This codes for CASSPRGDTQYF.

This clonotype was picked up many times. The rearrangement joins TRBV29-1 to TRBJ1-2; 8 bases map to TRBD1. Germline V CDR1 and CDR2: SQVTM, ANQGSEA. Germline trimming cut 1 base from V and 4 bases from J; bases unmatched to any gene: 5. The CDR3 runs to 14 residues. The CDR3 spells CSVEAGTGLYGYTF. CDR3 DNA: TGCAGCGTTGAAGCTGGGACAGGTCTCTATGGCTACACCTTC.

This sequence joins TRBV27 and TRBJ2-7; TRBD2 matches 12 bases. The CDR3 loop spans 18 amino acids. CDR1 and CDR2 (germline): MNHEY, SMNVEV (reference sequence). V lost 3 bases and J lost 2; bases outside the gene matches: 11. The CDR3 region is CASSFRLAGGPFPYEQYF. The CDR3 nucleotides read TGTGCCAGCAGTTTTCGGCTAGCGGGAGGGCCGTTCCCCTACGAGCAGTACTTC.

J is TRBJ1-5 and V is TRBV5-1, with D possibly matching TRBD1 (6 bases). V lost 2 bases to trimming and J lost 8 bases, with 14 bases between them. Germline assignment: CDR1 SGHRS and CDR2 YFSETQ. CDR3 length: 14 amino acids. The CDR3 loop is CASSLGGGEEPQHF. CDR3 bases: TGCGCCAGCAGCTTAGGGGGGGGCGAGGAGCCCCAGCATTTT.

This clonotype was seen more than once but under ten times. The chain couples TRBV12-3 or TRBV12-4 to TRBJ1-6; D is unclear. This CDR3 has 13 amino acids. V was clipped by 4 bases and J by 10 bases, with 11 bases between them. CDR3 residues: CASSYKIESPLHF. CDR3 sequence (DNA): TGTGCCAGCAGTTACAAGATTGAGTCACCCCTCCACTTT.

This clonotype showed up just a few times. The chain joins TRBV7-9 to TRBJ1-1; D uncertain. Trimming removed 2 bases at V and 1 base at J, with 8 bases between. The CDR3 runs 14 residues. CDR1 is SEHNR, CDR2 FQNEAQ, per germline (reference sequence). The CDR3, as DNA: TGTGCCAGCAGCTTAATGACACCGAACACTGAAGCTTTCTTT. Protein sequence: CASSLMTPNTEAFF.

This clonotype was seen a handful of times. The chain couples TRBV11-3 to TRBJ1-1, with D possibly being TRBD1 (5 bases). The CDR3 sequence is 12 residues long. With 2 bases removed from V and 11 bases from J, the gap between germline ends came to 12 bases. Germline CDR1 and CDR2: SGHNT and YENEEA. CDR3 sequence reads: CASSLRGTGAFF. CDR3 nucleotide sequence: TGTGCCAGCAGCTTACGCGGGACTGGGGCTTTCTTT.

This clonotype was recorded at least ten times. Here the CDR3 DNA reads TGCAGTGCTAGAGGTGCAGGCAATCAGCCCCAGCATTTT. It encodes CSARGAGNQPQHF. This rearrangement joins TRBV20-1 to TRBJ1-5; D gene ambiguous. Germline V CDR1 and CDR2: DFQATT, SNEGSKA (reference sequence). This CDR3 spans 13 amino acids. The germline V and J ends were trimmed by 1 base and 2 bases, with 6 bases remaining between them.

Regarding this clonotype: This could be a read error, since a much larger clone is one nucleotide away. This chain connects TRBV6-6 to TRBJ1-3; a weak D match, TRBD1 (6 bases). Germline values: CDR1 MNHNY, CDR2 SVGAGI (reference sequence). This CDR3 spans 12 amino acids. The CDR3 region has the DNA TGTGCCAGCAGCATCAGGGGAAACACCAGATATTTT. It yields the protein CASSIRGNTRYF.

This clonotype has only a few counts. This chain links TRBV7-9 with TRBJ1-1; D unclear. Germline CDR1 reads SEHNR; CDR2 reads FQNEAQ (reference sequence). CDR3 length equals 13 residues. The ends were cut back, 3 bases at V and 2 bases at J, with 7 bases in the middle. The CDR3 region has the DNA TGTGCCAGCAGCTTGGAAATAAACACTGAAGCTTTCTTT. This translates into CASSLEINTEAFF.

In this sample, this clonotype turned up many times. The rearrangement links TRBV6-6 to TRBJ1-6, with D possibly matching TRBD1 (5 bases). There are 15 residues in the CDR3. The germline V and J ends were trimmed by 5 bases and 10 bases, with 18 bases remaining between them. CDR1 is MNHNY, CDR2 SVGAGI, per germline (reference sequence). CDR3 in amino acids: CASSPGTGRYSPLHF. As DNA, the CDR3 is TGTGCCAGCAGTCCTGGGACCGGAAGGTACTCACCCCTCCACTTT.

The chain recombines TRBV25-1 with TRBJ2-1; no clear D gene. V lost 4 bases and J lost 10, with 17 bases in between. The CDR3 has 14 amino acids. Germline V gene sequence: CDR1 MGHDK, CDR2 SYGVNS. In DNA form, the CDR3 reads TGTGCCAGCAGTGTGGGGAATGCCAACGGGGAGCAGTTCTTC. It yields the protein CASSVGNANGEQFF.

This clonotype has more than one count but fewer than ten. V gene TRBV4-3 combines with J gene TRBJ2-3; D unresolved. The V gene lost 0 bases and the J gene lost 4 bases, with 8 bases spanning the gap. Germline loops: CDR1 LGHNA, CDR2 YSLEER. The CDR3 has 14 residues. CDR3 nucleotide sequence: TGCGCCAGCAGCCAAGAGAGCAGATCAGATACGCAGTATTTT. Protein sequence: CASSQESRSDTQYF.

This clonotype appeared a few times. J is TRBJ2-7 and V is TRBV27, with D possibly being TRBD1 (5 bases). This CDR3 is built from 17 residues. Germline CDR1 is MNHEY and CDR2 is SMNVEV (reference sequence). V lost 3 bases and J 5 bases, leaving 23 bases between the germline ends. CDR3 nucleotides: TGTGCCAGCAGTTTTTATCGGGCTATAACAGGTACCAACGAGCAGTACTTC. It yields the protein CASSFYRAITGTNEQYF.

The sample holds a few counts of this clonotype. The chain combines TRBV14 with TRBJ2-7; 9 positions agree with TRBD2. The ends lost 1 base at V and 2 bases at J; junction bases unmatched: 6. Germline values: CDR1 SGHDN, CDR2 FVKESK. The CDR3 covers 16 residues. This chain's CDR3 is CASSQALAGSPYEQYF. DNA for the CDR3: TGTGCCAGCAGCCAAGCCCTAGCGGGGTCTCCCTACGAGCAGTACTTC.

The chain combines TRBV10-3 with TRBJ2-1; D ambiguous. There are 13 residues in the CDR3. Between the trimmed V and J ends, which lost 0 bases and 7 bases, there was a span of 7 bases. Germline lookup yields CDR1 ENHRY and CDR2 SYGVKD. CDR3 nucleotide sequence: TGTGCCATCAGTGAGTCGTTGGAAAATGAGCAGTTCTTC. Protein product: CAISESLENEQFF.